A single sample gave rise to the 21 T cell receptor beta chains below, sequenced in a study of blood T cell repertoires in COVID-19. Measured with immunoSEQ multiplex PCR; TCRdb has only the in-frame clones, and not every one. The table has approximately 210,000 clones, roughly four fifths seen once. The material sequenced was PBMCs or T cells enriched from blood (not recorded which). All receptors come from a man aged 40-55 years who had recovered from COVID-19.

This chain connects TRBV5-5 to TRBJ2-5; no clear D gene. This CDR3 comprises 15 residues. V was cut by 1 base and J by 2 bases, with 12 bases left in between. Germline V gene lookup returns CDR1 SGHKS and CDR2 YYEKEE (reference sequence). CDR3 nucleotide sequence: TGTGCCAGCAGCTTGTTTAGGAGAGTTCAAGAGACCCAGTACTTC. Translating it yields CASSLFRRVQETQYF.

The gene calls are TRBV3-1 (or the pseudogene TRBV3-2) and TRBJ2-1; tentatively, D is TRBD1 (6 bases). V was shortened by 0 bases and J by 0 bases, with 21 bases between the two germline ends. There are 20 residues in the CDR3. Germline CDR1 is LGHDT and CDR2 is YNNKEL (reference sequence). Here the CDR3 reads CASSQDGGQSLPSSYNEQFF. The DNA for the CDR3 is TGTGCCAGCAGCCAAGATGGGGGACAAAGTCTGCCAAGCTCCTACAATGAGCAGTTCTTC.

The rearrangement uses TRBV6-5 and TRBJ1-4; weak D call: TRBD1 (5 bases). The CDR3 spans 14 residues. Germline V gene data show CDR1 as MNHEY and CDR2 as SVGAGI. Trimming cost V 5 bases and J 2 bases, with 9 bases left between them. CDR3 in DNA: TGTGCCAGCAGTCGACAGAGGACTAATGAAAAACTGTTTTTT. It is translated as CASSRQRTNEKLFF.

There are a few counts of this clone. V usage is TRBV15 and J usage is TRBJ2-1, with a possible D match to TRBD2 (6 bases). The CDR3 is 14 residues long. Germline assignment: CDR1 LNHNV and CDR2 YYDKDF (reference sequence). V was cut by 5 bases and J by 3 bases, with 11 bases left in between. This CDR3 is CATSPGGGYNEQFF. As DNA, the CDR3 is TGTGCCACCAGCCCCGGGGGTGGCTACAATGAGCAGTTCTTC.

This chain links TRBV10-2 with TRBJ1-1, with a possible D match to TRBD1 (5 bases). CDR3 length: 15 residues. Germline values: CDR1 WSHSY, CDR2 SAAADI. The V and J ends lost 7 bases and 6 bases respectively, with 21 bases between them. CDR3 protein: CASTSRVGGVSEAFF. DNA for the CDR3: TGCGCCAGCACTTCTCGGGTGGGGGGAGTCTCTGAAGCTTTCTTT.

The CDR3, as DNA: TGTGCCAGCAGTTATCCGACAGGGTGGAACACTGAAGCTTTCTTT. It codes for CASSYPTGWNTEAFF. The V call is TRBV6-2 or TRBV6-3, the J call TRBJ1-1; TRBD1 matches 7 bases. The CDR3 is 15 amino acids. Trimming cost V 3 bases and J 1 base; bases outside gene matches: 5. Germline-derived CDR1 and CDR2 are MNHEY and SVGEGT.

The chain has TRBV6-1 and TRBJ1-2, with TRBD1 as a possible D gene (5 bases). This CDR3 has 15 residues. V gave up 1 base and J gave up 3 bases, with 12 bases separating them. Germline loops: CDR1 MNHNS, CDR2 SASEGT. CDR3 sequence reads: CASSEGQSYHYGYTF. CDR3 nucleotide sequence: TGTGCCAGCAGTGAAGGACAGTCTTACCACTATGGCTACACCTTC.

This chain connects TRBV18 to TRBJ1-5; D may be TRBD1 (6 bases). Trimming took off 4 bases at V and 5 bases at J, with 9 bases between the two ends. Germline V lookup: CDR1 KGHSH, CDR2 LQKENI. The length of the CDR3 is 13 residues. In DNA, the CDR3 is TGTGCCAGCTCACGGGGACAAGATCAGCCCCAGCATTTT. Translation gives CASSRGQDQPQHF.

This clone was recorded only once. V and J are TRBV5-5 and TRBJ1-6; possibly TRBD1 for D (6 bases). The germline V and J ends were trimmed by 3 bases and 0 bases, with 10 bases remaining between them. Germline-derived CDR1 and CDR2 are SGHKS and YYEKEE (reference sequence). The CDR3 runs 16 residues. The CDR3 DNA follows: TGTGCCAGCAGCTACAGGGTTAGCTCCTATAATTCACCCCTCCACTTT. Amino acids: CASSYRVSSYNSPLHF.

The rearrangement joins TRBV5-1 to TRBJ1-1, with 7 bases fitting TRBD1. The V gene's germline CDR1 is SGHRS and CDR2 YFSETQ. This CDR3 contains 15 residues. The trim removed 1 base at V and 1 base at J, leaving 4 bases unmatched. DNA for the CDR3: TGCGCCAGCAGCTTGTCCGGGACAGAGAACACTGAAGCTTTCTTT. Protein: CASSLSGTENTEAFF.

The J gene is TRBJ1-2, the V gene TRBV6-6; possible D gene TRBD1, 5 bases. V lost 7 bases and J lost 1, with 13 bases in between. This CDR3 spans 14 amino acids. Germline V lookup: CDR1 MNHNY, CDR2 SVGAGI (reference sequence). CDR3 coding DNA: TGTGCCAGCACAACGGGGGGGGGTAACTATGGCTACACCTTC. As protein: CASTTGGGNYGYTF.

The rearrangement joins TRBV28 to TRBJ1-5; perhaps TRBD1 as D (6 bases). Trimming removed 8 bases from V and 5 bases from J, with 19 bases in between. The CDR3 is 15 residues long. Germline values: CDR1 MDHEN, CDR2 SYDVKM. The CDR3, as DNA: TGTGCCAGCCATGAGGGGGGGACGGGGCATCAGCCCCAGCATTTT. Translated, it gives CASHEGGTGHQPQHF.

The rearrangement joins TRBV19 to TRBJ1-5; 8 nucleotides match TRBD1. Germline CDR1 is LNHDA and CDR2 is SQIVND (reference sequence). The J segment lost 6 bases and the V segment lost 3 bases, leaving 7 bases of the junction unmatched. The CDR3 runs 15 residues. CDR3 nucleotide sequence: TGTGCCAGTAGTATTATGACAGGGGTGGCTCAGCCCCAGCATTTT. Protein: CASSIMTGVAQPQHF.

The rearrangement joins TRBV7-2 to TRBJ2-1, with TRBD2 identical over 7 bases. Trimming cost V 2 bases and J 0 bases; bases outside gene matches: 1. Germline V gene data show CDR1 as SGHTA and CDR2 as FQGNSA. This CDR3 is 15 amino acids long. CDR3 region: CASSLLAVSYNEQFF. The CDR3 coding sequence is TGTGCCAGCAGCTTACTAGCGGTCTCCTACAATGAGCAGTTCTTC. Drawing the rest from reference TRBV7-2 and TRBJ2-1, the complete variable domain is GAGVSQSPSNKVTEKGKDVELRCDPISGHTALYWYRQSLGQGLEFLIYFQGNSAPDKSGLPSDRFSAERTGGSVSTLTIQRTQQEDSAVYLCASSLLAVSYNEQFFGPGTRLTVL.

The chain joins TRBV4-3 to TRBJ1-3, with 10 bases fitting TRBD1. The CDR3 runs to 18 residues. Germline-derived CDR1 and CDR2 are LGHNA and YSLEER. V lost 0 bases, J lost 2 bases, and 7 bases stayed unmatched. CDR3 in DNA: TGCGCCAGCAGCCAAGATACCGGACAGGGGGGGACTGGAAACACCATATATTTT. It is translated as CASSQDTGQGGTGNTIYF.

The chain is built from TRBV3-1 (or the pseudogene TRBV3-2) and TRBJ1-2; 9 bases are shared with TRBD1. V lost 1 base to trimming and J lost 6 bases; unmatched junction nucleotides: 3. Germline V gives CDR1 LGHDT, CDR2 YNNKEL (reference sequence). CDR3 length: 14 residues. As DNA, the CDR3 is TGTGCCAGCAGCCAAGGGACAGGGGAAAATGGCTACACCTTC. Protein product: CASSQGTGENGYTF.

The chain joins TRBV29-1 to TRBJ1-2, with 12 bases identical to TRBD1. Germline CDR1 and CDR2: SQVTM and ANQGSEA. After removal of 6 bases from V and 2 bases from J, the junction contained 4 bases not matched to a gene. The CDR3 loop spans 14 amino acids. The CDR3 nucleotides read TGCAGCGTGACCGGGACAGGGGGCAACTATGGCTACACCTTC. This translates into CSVTGTGGNYGYTF.

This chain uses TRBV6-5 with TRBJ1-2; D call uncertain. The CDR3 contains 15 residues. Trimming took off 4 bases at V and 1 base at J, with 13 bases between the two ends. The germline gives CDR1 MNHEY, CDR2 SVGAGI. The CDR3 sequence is CASSSLTENNYGYTF. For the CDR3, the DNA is TGTGCCAGCAGTTCCCTCACAGAGAATAACTATGGCTACACCTTC.

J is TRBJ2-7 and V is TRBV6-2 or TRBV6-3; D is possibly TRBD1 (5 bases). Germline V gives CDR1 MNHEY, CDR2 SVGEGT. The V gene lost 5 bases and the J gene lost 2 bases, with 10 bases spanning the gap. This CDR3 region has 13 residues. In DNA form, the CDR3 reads TGTGCCAGCAGTCCCGCAGGGACCTACGAGCAGTACGTC. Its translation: CASSPAGTYEQYV.

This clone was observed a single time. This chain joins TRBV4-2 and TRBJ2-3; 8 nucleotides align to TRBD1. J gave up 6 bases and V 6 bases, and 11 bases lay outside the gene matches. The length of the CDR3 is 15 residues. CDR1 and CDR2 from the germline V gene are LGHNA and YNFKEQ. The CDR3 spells CASRAGGQEWDTQYF. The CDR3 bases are TGTGCCAGCAGAGCCGGGGGACAGGAGTGGGATACGCAGTATTTT.

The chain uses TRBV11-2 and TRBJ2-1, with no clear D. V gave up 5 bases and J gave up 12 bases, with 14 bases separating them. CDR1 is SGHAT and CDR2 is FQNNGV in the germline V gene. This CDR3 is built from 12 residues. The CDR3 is CASSLTPTVQFF. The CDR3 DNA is TGTGCCAGCAGCCTGACTCCAACCGTGCAGTTCTTC.